Sequencing of this T cell receptor (beta chain) was carried out in a study of CD8+ T cells in alopecia areata. Study-level information: Female C3H/HeJ mice aged about 7-10 weeks received skin from roughly 6-12-month-old C3H/HeJ donors with spontaneous alopecia.

Extracted from the samples, RNA was reverse transcribed into cDNA to serve as the sequencing template. The method was immunoSEQ multiplex PCR; TCRdb's version includes in-frame clones alone and lacks a portion of them. The specimen has roughly 110,000 clones, none found just once. The CDR3 length is 17 residues. J gave up 2 bases and V 0 bases, and 6 bases lay outside the gene matches. The V gene's germline CDR1 is NNHDY and CDR2 SYVADS. Points on this clone: The protein TCRdb lists differs from the translation of the DNA at residue 14; the protein given here is translated from the DNA itself. Gene names and germline match the mouse. The read stops 3 residues short of the end of the CDR3; the missing end is completed from the germline J gene.

The genes are TRBV13-3 and TRBJ1-3; 9 nucleotides match TRBD1. Sequences were obtained from lesional skin. This TCR came from a C3H/HeJ mouse with alopecia areata. As its MHC haplotype, the strain has H2-k. The covered CDR3 bases are TGTGCCAGCAGTGATGCACGGGACAGGGATGCTGGAAATACG. It yields the protein CASSDARDRDAGNT. The complete CDR3 protein is CASSDARDRDAGNTLYF. The full variable domain, in which reference TRBV13-3 and TRBJ1-3 provide the parts outside the CDR3, is EAAVTQSPRSKVAVTGGKVTLSCHQTNNHDYMYWYRQDTGHGLRLIHYSYVADSTEKGDIPDGYKASRPSQENFSLILELASLSQTAVYFCASSDARDRDAGNTLYFGEGSRLIVV.